This T cell receptor (beta chain) was found in a study of spatial heterogeneity in lung cancer (dated by TCRdb to between 2018 and 2021). Study-level background: More beta-chain than alpha-chain transcripts were consistently detected, likely reflecting higher beta-chain transcript abundance. In the raw uncorrected reads, each unique combination of TCR and UMI appeared on average more than ten times. In non-small cell lung cancer, the study made a quantitative comparison of TCR alpha and beta repertoires among multiple tumor regions, matched nontumor lung and blood. Nonsynonymous mutation counts, determined by whole-exome sequencing of tumor tissue, were related to TCR repertoire features. Both alpha and beta chains were TCR-sequenced in 210 or so tumor regions, under 85 matched nontumor lung samples and around 54 PBMC samples obtained at surgery.

The full study reports these points: Ubiquitous expanded tumor TCRs showed up in blood more often at tumor resection than at routine follow-up. Confirming at a functional level the hypothesis that regional TCRs recognize regional mutations was considered to require additional single-cell paired TCR alpha and beta sequencing.

In the case of this clonotype: It lacks a known antigen. Within one base of it there is no much larger clone, and no base qualities were kept.

Library preparation was by 5' RACE. Reads for this sample came from a NextSeq 500. The TCR library protocol attached a unique molecular identifier to each TCR cDNA molecule to allow correction of PCR and sequencing errors. As for the authors' bioinformatics: TCR identification, UMI-based error correction and CDR3 extraction were performed with Decombinator tools. Expanded TCRs were defined as those above a frequency of 2 per 1,000, corresponding to the top 1% of the tumor frequency distribution. Rényi diversity was computed with the R vegan package after subsampling each repertoire 100 times to 5,000 TCRs. CDR3 similarity networks were built from amino acid triplet string-kernel similarity, connecting CDR3s with pairwise similarity above 0.82. TCRdb reran the public reads through fastp at Q25 and MiXCR, keeping productive beta chains. Each record represents a unique CDR3 protein, reported with the most common genes and DNA among its rows. What appears here as the V and J calls and clone size reflects TCRdb's work, not the paper's. Recorded for this sample are around 87,000 distinct CDR3 sequences; approximately 12% of them occurred a single time. 35% to 50% of the sample lies in the top ten.

CDR1 is given as MNHEY and CDR2 as SVGAGI, both from the germline V gene. V is pruned by 2 bases and J by 8 bases, leaving 6 bases of the junction without a gene match. The CDR3 numbers 14 residues from cysteine through phenylalanine. The read is trimmed to its CDR3 DNA, 42 bases read in frame from base 1. The sample's time point label, in plain terms: sample taken at primary tumor resection. Whole RNA extracted from tumor and nontumor lung tissue, or from cryopreserved PBMC samples, was used for TCR sequencing without cell sorting. Samples were obtained from approximately 76 patients with early-stage, untreated non-small cell lung cancer from the lung TRACERx cohort. Only patients for whom sufficient RNA was available from at least two tumor regions were selected for TCR sequencing.

This TCR was sampled from a male donor with early-stage non-small cell lung cancer. Recombination linked TRBV6-5 to TRBJ2-1; 7 bases in the middle match TRBD2. This material consisted of PBMCs, taken at surgery. The base sequence is TGTGCCAGCAGTTACGGCGGGAGCGGCTATGAGCAGTTCTTC. The encoded protein is CASSYGGSGYEQFF.